Sequencing of this T cell receptor beta chain was carried out in a study of T cell responses to AZD1222 COVID-19 vaccine. Details on this clone: Its target is not known.

Profiling relied on immunoSEQ multiplex PCR, and the TCRdb table lists in-frame clones only, not all of them. The sample consists of around 61,000 clones, approximately 85% of them appearing once. Findings and caveats of the study: Donors were mostly white British, more females; clonal diversity possibly underestimated. Only five to seven AZD1222 recipients tested seropositive at baseline.

V was shortened by 6 bases and J by 2 bases, with 8 bases between the two germline ends. The CDR3 spans 13 residues. Germline V gene lookup returns CDR1 MNHEY and CDR2 SMNVEV (reference sequence). This rearrangement joins TRBV27 to TRBJ2-1; D gene unclear. This specimen consisted of peripheral blood, obtained on day 0 of AZD1222 vaccination. The sequence was collected from an adult in good health. The CDR3 reads CASSASPYNEQFF. The CDR3 coding sequence is TGTGCCAGCAGCGCAAGCCCCTACAATGAGCAGTTCTTC.